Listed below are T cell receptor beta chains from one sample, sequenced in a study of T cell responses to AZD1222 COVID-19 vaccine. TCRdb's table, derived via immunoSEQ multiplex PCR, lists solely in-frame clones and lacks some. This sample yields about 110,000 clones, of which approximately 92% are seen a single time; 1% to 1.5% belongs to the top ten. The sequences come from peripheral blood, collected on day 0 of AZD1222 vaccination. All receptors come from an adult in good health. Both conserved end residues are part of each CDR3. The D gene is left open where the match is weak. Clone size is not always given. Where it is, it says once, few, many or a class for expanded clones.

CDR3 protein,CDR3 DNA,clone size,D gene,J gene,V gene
CASASGGYNSPLHF,TGTGCCAGCGCCTCGGGAGGGTATAATTCACCCCTCCACTTT,NA,NA,TRBJ1-6,TRBV6-5
CASSLIDNYGYTF,TGCGCCAGCAGCTTGATAGACAACTATGGCTACACCTTC,NA,NA,TRBJ1-2,TRBV5-1
CASGTAVYGYTF,TGTGCCAGTGGCACAGCTGTGTATGGCTACACCTTC,NA,NA,TRBJ1-2,TRBV19
CASSQGLAGAYEQYF,TGTGCCAGCAGCCAAGGACTAGCGGGAGCTTACGAGCAGTACTTC,NA,TRBD2,TRBJ2-7,TRBV3-1/TRBV3-2
CASSLLGHTGELFF,TGTGCCAGTAGTCTCCTCGGACACACCGGGGAGCTGTTTTTT,NA,NA,TRBJ2-2,TRBV19
CASSLAGADHNEQFF,TGTGCCAGCAGCTTAGCAGGGGCGGACCACAATGAGCAGTTCTTC,NA,NA,TRBJ2-1,TRBV7-2
CASRGTVSYEQYF,TGTGCCAGCAGGGGGACGGTCTCCTACGAGCAGTACTTC,NA,NA,TRBJ2-7,TRBV11-2
CASSYGPSASYNEQFF,TGTGCCAGCAGTTACGGTCCCAGCGCCTCCTACAATGAGCAGTTCTTC,NA,NA,TRBJ2-1,TRBV6-2/TRBV6-3
CASSLDRGSSSYNEQFF,TGTGCCAGCAGCTTGGACAGGGGATCTAGCTCCTACAATGAGCAGTTCTTC,NA,TRBD1,TRBJ2-1,TRBV5-8
CASIPRGGRNEQFF,TGTGCCAGCATCCCTCGGGGGGGGCGCAATGAGCAGTTCTTC,NA,TRBD2,TRBJ2-1,TRBV6-2/TRBV6-3
CASSPWVTNTGELFF,TGTGCCAGCAGTCCATGGGTCACCAACACCGGGGAGCTGTTTTTT,NA,NA,TRBJ2-2,TRBV28
CASSALILPDSYEQYF,TGTGCCAGCAGCGCCTTGATCTTACCGGACTCCTACGAGCAGTACTTC,NA,NA,TRBJ2-7,TRBV14
CASIRDTGSGYTF,TGTGCCAGCATCAGGGACACAGGTAGCGGCTACACCTTC,NA,NA,TRBJ1-2,TRBV2
CASSKPVGGYTF,TGTGCCAGCAGCAAGCCGGTCGGCGGCTACACCTTC,NA,NA,TRBJ1-2,TRBV5-6
CASSQGPKQFF,TGTGCCAGCAGCCAAGGTCCTAAGCAGTTCTTC,NA,NA,TRBJ2-1,TRBV3-1/TRBV3-2
CASSLFQGGQPQHF,TGTGCCAGCAGTTTATTCCAGGGCGGTCAGCCCCAGCATTTT,NA,NA,TRBJ1-5,TRBV28
CATSRGRGGRDGYTF,TGTGCCACCAGCAGAGGTAGGGGGGGAAGAGATGGCTACACCTTC,NA,NA,TRBJ1-2,TRBV15
CSVWDLRFNEQFF,TGCAGCGTTTGGGACCTTAGATTCAATGAGCAGTTCTTC,NA,NA,TRBJ2-1,TRBV29-1
CAIPDVPYEKLFF,TGTGCCATCCCGGACGTGCCGTATGAAAAACTGTTTTTT,NA,NA,TRBJ1-4,TRBV7-9
CASSLRLQLNTEAFF,TGTGCCAGCAGCTTAAGGCTCCAGTTGAACACTGAAGCTTTCTTT,once,NA,TRBJ1-1,TRBV7-2
CASRVAGGTQETQYF,TGCGCCAGCAGGGTAGCGGGGGGGACCCAAGAGACCCAGTACTTC,NA,TRBD2,TRBJ2-5,TRBV5-1
CASSFPGQGWEPQHF,TGTGCCAGCAGTTTCCCGGGACAGGGTTGGGAGCCCCAGCATTTT,NA,TRBD1,TRBJ1-5,TRBV28
CATSRGVELRTGDQPQHF,TGTGCCACCAGCAGAGGAGTCGAACTAAGGACTGGGGATCAGCCCCAGCATTTT,NA,NA,TRBJ1-5,TRBV15
CASSQERVSGNTIYF,TGTGCCAGCAGCCAAGAGAGGGTCTCTGGAAACACCATATATTTT,NA,NA,TRBJ1-3,TRBV3-1/TRBV3-2
CSVDKGVTGELFF,TGCAGCGTTGACAAGGGTGTTACCGGGGAGCTGTTTTTT,few,NA,TRBJ2-2,TRBV29-1
CASSPGTGGGDTQYF,TGTGCCAGCAGTCCCGGGACAGGGGGCGGGGATACGCAGTATTTT,NA,TRBD1,TRBJ2-3,TRBV9
CASSLATGPYEQYF,TGCGCCAGCAGCTTGGCCACAGGCCCCTACGAGCAGTACTTC,NA,NA,TRBJ2-7,TRBV5-1